This entry lists 12 T cell receptor beta chains sequenced from one sample in a study of T cell changes during pregnancy in multiple sclerosis. The protocol was immunoSEQ multiplex PCR, while the TCRdb copy is restricted to in-frame clones and leaves out a portion. The top ten hold roughly 9% of the sample, which has approximately 46,000 clones, approximately 91% seen once. The sequences come from CD8+ T cells from peripheral blood mononuclear cells, collected after pregnancy. These receptors all stem from a female donor with multiple sclerosis, enrolled in a pregnancy study.

This rearrangement joins TRBV5-6 to TRBJ1-1; D is uncertain. This CDR3 has 13 amino acids. Germline V gene sequence: CDR1 SGHDT, CDR2 YYEEEE. V was shortened by 3 bases and J by 6 bases, with 12 bases between the two germline ends. Written as DNA, the CDR3 is TGTGCCAGCAGCTCCGGGTGGATAGCTGAAGCTTTCTTT. Translated: CASSSGWIAEAFF.

The chain uses TRBV7-8 and TRBJ2-7, with 8 nucleotides matching TRBD1. In germline, CDR1 is SGHVS, CDR2 FQNEAQ. With 4 bases clipped from V and 7 bases from J, the junction kept 9 bases outside the gene matches. The CDR3 covers 14 residues. The CDR3 DNA reads as TGTGCCAGCAGCTCTCAGGGGGCCCCGAGAGAGCAGTACTTC. Encoded protein: CASSSQGAPREQYF.

The rearrangement uses TRBV6-5 and TRBJ1-1; a weak D match, TRBD1 (5 bases). The CDR3 extends over 14 amino acids. Trimming removed 3 bases from V and 2 bases from J, with 10 bases in between. Germline loops: CDR1 MNHEY, CDR2 SVGAGI. The CDR3 loop is CASSYTGGNTEAFF. The CDR3 nucleotides read TGTGCCAGCAGTTATACGGGGGGAAACACTGAAGCTTTCTTT.

V and J are TRBV11-2 and TRBJ2-7, with 8 bases fitting TRBD1. The CDR3 runs to 13 residues. Germline V lookup: CDR1 SGHAT, CDR2 FQNNGV. Trimming at V came to 7 bases and at J to 7 bases, leaving 9 bases not matched to a gene. This chain's CDR3 is CASNSGQGVEQYF. DNA for the CDR3: TGTGCCAGCAACTCCGGACAGGGCGTGGAGCAGTACTTC.

V gene TRBV4-2 combines with J gene TRBJ1-2, with D perhaps TRBD1 (6 bases). The CDR3 extends over 14 amino acids. V was shortened by 1 base and J by 6 bases, with 12 bases between the two germline ends. Germline assignment: CDR1 LGHNA and CDR2 YNFKEQ. The CDR3 protein is CASSQVGGGNGYTF. CDR3 sequence (DNA): TGTGCCAGCAGCCAAGTAGGGGGTGGTAATGGCTACACCTTC.

V and J are TRBV27 and TRBJ1-1; a possible D gene is TRBD1 (5 bases). This CDR3 is built from 15 residues. V dropped 2 bases and J dropped 2 bases, with 12 bases sitting between them. Germline V gene lookup returns CDR1 MNHEY and CDR2 SMNVEV (reference sequence). The CDR3 protein is CASSLGAGRNTEAFF. Written as DNA, the CDR3 is TGTGCCAGCAGTTTAGGGGCGGGAAGAAACACTGAAGCTTTCTTT.

The chain carries TRBV14 and TRBJ1-2; no firm D call. Trimming took off 5 bases at V and 0 bases at J, with 16 bases between the two ends. This CDR3 has 16 residues. Germline V gene lookup returns CDR1 SGHDN and CDR2 FVKESK. The chain's CDR3 is CASSGGNQITNYGYTF. As DNA, the CDR3 is TGTGCCAGCAGCGGCGGAAACCAAATTACTAACTATGGCTACACCTTC.

This chain uses TRBV4-3 with TRBJ2-5; D is possibly TRBD2 (5 bases). CDR3 length equals 16 residues. Between the trimmed V and J ends, which lost 0 bases and 1 base, there was a span of 12 bases. Germline-derived CDR1 and CDR2 are LGHNA and YSLEER. CDR3 DNA sequence: TGCGCCAGCAGCCAAGATCTACCGGCGGGCCAAGAGACCCAGTACTTC. Encoded protein: CASSQDLPAGQETQYF.

The rearrangement links TRBV10-3 to TRBJ2-1; no clear D. This CDR3 is 15 amino acids long. From germline, CDR1 is ENHRY and CDR2 SYGVKD. The V end was cut by 0 bases, the J end by 5 bases, with 11 bases between. CDR3 sequence reads: CAISESIYLNNEQFF. CDR3 coding DNA: TGTGCCATCAGTGAGTCGATTTACCTAAACAATGAGCAGTTCTTC.

This sequence joins TRBV2 and TRBJ2-7; 11 nucleotides match TRBD1. There are 14 residues in the CDR3. CDR1 and CDR2 from the germline V gene are SNHLY and FYNNEI. V shed 6 bases and J 5 bases; nucleotides not matched to a gene: 6. In DNA, the CDR3 is TGTGCCAGCAGGGGGGGACAGGGGGGAGACGAGCAGTACTTC. Residues: CASRGGQGGDEQYF. The full variable domain, with the rest looked up from reference TRBV2 and TRBJ2-7, is EPEVTQTPSHQVTQMGQEVILRCVPISNHLYFYWYRQILGQKVEFLVSFYNNEISEKSEIFDDQFSVERPDGSNFTLKIRSTKLEDSAMYFCASRGGQGGDEQYFGPGTRLTVT.

This chain uses TRBV10-3 with TRBJ2-1; 7 bases align to TRBD2. The CDR3 has 14 residues. Looked up from germline, CDR1 is ENHRY and CDR2 is SYGVKD. The ends lost 7 bases at V and 4 bases at J; junction bases unmatched: 7. As DNA, the CDR3 is TGTGCCATCAAGGCGGGAGATTCATACAATGAGCAGTTCTTC. Translating gives CAIKAGDSYNEQFF.

The J gene is TRBJ2-7, the V gene TRBV11-2; a weak D match, TRBD2 (5 bases). CDR1 SGHAT and CDR2 FQNNGV come from the germline V gene. Between the trimmed V and J ends, which lost 3 bases and 3 bases, there was a span of 12 bases. The CDR3 loop spans 14 amino acids. The CDR3 reads CASSLSGPIYEQYF. DNA of the CDR3: TGTGCCAGCAGCTTGAGCGGTCCTATCTACGAGCAGTACTTC. Filled out from reference TRBV11-2 and TRBJ2-7, the complete variable domain reads EAGVAQSPRYKIIEKRQSVAFWCNPISGHATLYWYQQILGQGPKLLIQFQNNGVVDDSQLPKDRFSAERLKGVDSTLKIQPAKLEDSAVYLCASSLSGPIYEQYFGPGTRLTVT.